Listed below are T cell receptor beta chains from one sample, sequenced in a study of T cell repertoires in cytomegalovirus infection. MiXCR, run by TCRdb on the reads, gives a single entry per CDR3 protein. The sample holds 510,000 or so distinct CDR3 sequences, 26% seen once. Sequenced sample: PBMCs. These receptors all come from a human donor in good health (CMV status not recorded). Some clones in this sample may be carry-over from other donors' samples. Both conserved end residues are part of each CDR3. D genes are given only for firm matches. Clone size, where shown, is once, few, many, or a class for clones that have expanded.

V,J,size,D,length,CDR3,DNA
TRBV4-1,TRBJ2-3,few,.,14,CASSQEQGADTQYF,TGCGCCAGCAGCCAAGAGCAGGGTGCAGATACGCAGTATTTT
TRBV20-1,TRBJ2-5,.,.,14,CSAYTSQGLETQYF,TGCAGTGCTTACACTTCACAGGGCTTAGAGACCCAGTACTTC
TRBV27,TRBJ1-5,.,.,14,CASSGRGGLQPQHF,TGTGCCAGCAGCGGACGGGGTGGGCTGCAGCCCCAGCATTTT
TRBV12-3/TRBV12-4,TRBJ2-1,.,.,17,CASSLGPTWVSYNEQFF,TGTGCCAGCAGTTTGGGGCCAACTTGGGTCTCCTACAATGAGCAGTTCTTC
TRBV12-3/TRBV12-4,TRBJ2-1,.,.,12,CASSPRSNEQFF,TGTGCCAGCAGCCCTAGAAGCAATGAGCAGTTCTTC
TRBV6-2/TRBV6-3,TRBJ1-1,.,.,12,CASRKLNTEAFF,TGTGCCAGCAGAAAACTGAACACTGAAGCTTTCTTT
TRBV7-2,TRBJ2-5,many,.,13,CASSLENQETQYF,TGTGCCAGCAGCTTAGAAAACCAAGAGACCCAGTACTTC
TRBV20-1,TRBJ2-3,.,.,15,CSARVTSRSTYTQYF,TGCAGTGCTAGGGTGACTAGTCGCTCTACTTATACGCAGTATTTT
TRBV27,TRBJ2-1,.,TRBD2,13,CASSLSGGSEQFF,TGTGCCAGCAGTTTATCGGGGGGGAGTGAGCAGTTCTTC
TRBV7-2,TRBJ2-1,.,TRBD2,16,CASSMPGTSGKGEQFF,TGTGCCAGCAGCATGCCCGGGACTAGCGGGAAGGGTGAGCAGTTCTTC
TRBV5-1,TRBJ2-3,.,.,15,CASSLAPASTDTQYF,TGCGCCAGCAGCTTGGCGCCGGCTAGCACAGATACGCAGTATTTT
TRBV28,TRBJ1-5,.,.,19,CASSLNPWGQGGHNQPQHF,TGTGCCAGCAGTTTAAACCCCTGGGGTCAGGGCGGACACAATCAGCCCCAGCATTTT
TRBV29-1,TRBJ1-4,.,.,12,CSVRPRGEKLFF,TGCAGCGTTCGCCCACGGGGAGAAAAACTGTTTTTT
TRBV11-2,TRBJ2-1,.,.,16,CASSLVVRVRDNEQFF,TGTGCCAGCAGCTTAGTAGTCAGGGTAAGGGACAATGAGCAGTTCTTC
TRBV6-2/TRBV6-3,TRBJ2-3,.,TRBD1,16,CASSTMKTGGTDTQYF,TGTGCCAGCAGTACCATGAAGACAGGGGGCACAGATACGCAGTATTTT
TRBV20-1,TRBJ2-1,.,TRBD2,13,CTPLGLADNEQFF,TGCACTCCCCTTGGGCTAGCGGACAATGAGCAGTTCTTC
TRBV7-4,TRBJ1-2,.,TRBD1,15,CASSPEGQGSDGYTF,TGTGCCAGCAGCCCGGAGGGACAGGGGTCGGATGGCTACACCTTC
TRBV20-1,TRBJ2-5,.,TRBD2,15,CSASRRLAGVKTQYF,TGCAGTGCTAGCAGGCGTCTAGCGGGAGTAAAGACCCAGTACTTC